The next 5 T cell receptor beta chains were all read from a single sample in a study of shared clonotypes between healthy human individuals (dated by TCRdb to 2018 to 2020). The protocol used for the library was the immunoSEQ multiplex PCR assay. The table comes from immuneACCESS by way of TCRdb, which keeps in-frame sequences with V and J called. Part of the clones is missing from these tables; in studies checked, under half for an unresolved V gene and the rest for unknown reasons. The sample table shows about 1.9 million clones, and roughly 93% are seen once. The top ten clones comprise approximately 1.6% of the sample. CD8 naive samples consisted of CD45RO-negative cells that were positively selected for CCR7, yielding a CD45RA+CCR7+ population without TemRA cells. Source material: naive CD8+ T cells from PBMCs. The cell subset or site label here, explained by the study, means: CD45RA+CCR7+. Receptors originate from a man younger than 35 in good health. Some clones in this sample may be carry-over from other donors' samples.

The chain recombines TRBV27 with TRBJ2-7, with TRBD2 identical over 11 bases. CDR1 and CDR2 from the germline V gene are MNHEY and SMNVEV (reference sequence). The V segment lost 3 bases and the J segment 2 bases; nucleotides outside the gene matches: 15. This CDR3 has 19 amino acids. CDR3 in amino acids: CASSFRRDSGRGVPYEQYF. DNA for the CDR3: TGTGCCAGCAGTTTCCGGCGGGATAGCGGGAGGGGTGTTCCCTACGAGCAGTACTTC.

The rearrangement joins TRBV27 to TRBJ2-7; TRBD1 matches at 8 bases. Germline lookup yields CDR1 MNHEY and CDR2 SMNVEV (reference sequence). V shed 5 bases, J shed 3 bases, and the junction held 6 bases outside the gene matches. This CDR3 is built from 14 residues. The CDR3 coding sequence is TGTGCCAGCAGTGAGGCCGGACAGGGCTACGAGCAGTACTTC. Protein sequence: CASSEAGQGYEQYF.

In DNA, the CDR3 is TGTGCCAGCAGCTTAGCGAATACATGGCACCGGGCCATCAAAGAGACCCAGTACTTC. Translation: CASSLANTWHRAIKETQYF. The genes are TRBV7-2 and TRBJ2-5; unclear D gene. This CDR3 contains 19 residues. V dropped 0 bases and J dropped 3 bases, with 23 bases sitting between them. The V gene's germline CDR1 is SGHTA and CDR2 FQGNSA.

In this sample, this clone turned up once. The rearrangement joins TRBV28 to TRBJ2-5; TRBD1 matches at 7 bases. The V gene end was trimmed by 8 bases and the J gene end by 4 bases; junction bases not matched to a gene: 10. Germline V gives CDR1 MDHEN, CDR2 SYDVKM. CDR3 length: 14 residues. The CDR3 region is CASERQGLRETQYF. CDR3 in DNA: TGTGCCAGCGAAAGACAGGGATTACGAGAGACCCAGTACTTC.

This clone was detected once. The chain carries TRBV9 and TRBJ2-1; D is uncertain. The CDR3 runs to 13 residues. Trimming took off 3 bases at V and 2 bases at J, with 6 bases between the two ends. Germline V gives CDR1 SGDLS, CDR2 YYNGEE. CDR3 protein: CASSERPYNEQFF. The DNA for the CDR3 is TGTGCCAGCAGCGAAAGACCCTACAATGAGCAGTTCTTC.